One and the same sample provided the 16 T cell receptor beta chains below, sequenced in a study of cytomegalovirus exposure and HLA in healthy donors (dated by TCRdb to about 2017). Receptor amplification or capture employed the immunoSEQ multiplex PCR assay. The multiplex PCR relied on a mix of 60 forward primers for TCR Vbeta segments and 13 reverse primers for TCR Jbeta segments. TCRdb carries this immuneACCESS record with in-frame sequences only. Its versions omit some clonotypes, under half of them owing to an unresolved V gene in the studies checked, with the rest unexplained. The sample records about 73,000 clones, around 80% of which are singletons. The ten largest account for 0.8% to 1.1% of the sample. Sequenced input: PBMCs. The source is a male donor in good health and CMV-seronegative.

This clone was seen more than once but under ten times. The rearrangement uses TRBV18 and TRBJ1-1; 7 nucleotides line up with TRBD1. V shed 5 bases and J 1 base; nucleotides not matched to a gene: 7. This CDR3 has 15 residues. Germline V gene sequence: CDR1 KGHSH, CDR2 LQKENI. The CDR3, as DNA: TGTGCCAGCTCAGCATCGGGACAGCCGAACACTGAAGCTTTCTTT. It is translated as CASSASGQPNTEAFF.

The chain uses TRBV16 and TRBJ2-7; D gene ambiguous. V was shortened by 0 bases and J by 2 bases, with 8 bases between the two germline ends. Germline V gene sequence: CDR1 KGHSY, CDR2 FQNENV. The CDR3 consists of 14 residues. In DNA, the CDR3 is TGTGCCAGCAGCCAATCGGCGGATGCCTACGAGCAGTACTTC. This codes for CASSQSADAYEQYF.

The rearrangement links TRBV5-1 to TRBJ2-1; 8 positions agree with TRBD2. Germline CDR1 is SGHRS and CDR2 is YFSETQ. V was clipped by 0 bases and J by 4 bases; unmatched bases: 3. The CDR3 loop spans 15 amino acids. CDR3 sequence reads: CASSLALAGYNEQFF. The CDR3 nucleotides are TGCGCCAGCAGCTTGGCTTTAGCGGGATACAATGAGCAGTTCTTC. Together with reference TRBV5-1 and TRBJ2-1, the CDR3 gives the full variable domain: KAGVTQTPRYLIKTRGQQVTLSCSPISGHRSVSWYQQTPGQGLQFLFEYFSETQRNKGNFPGRFSGRQFSNSRSEMNVSTLELGDSALYLCASSLALAGYNEQFFGPGTRLTVL.

This clone was recorded a few times. Other DNA sequences in this sample translate to the same CDR3. This chain joins TRBV7-7 and TRBJ2-3; no reliable D call. This CDR3 comprises 13 residues. Trimming stripped 1 base from V and 3 bases from J, with 5 bases between. Germline V lookup: CDR1 SSHAT, CDR2 FNYEAQ (reference sequence). The CDR3 region has the DNA TGTGCCAGCAGCTTAGGTTCGACAGATACGCAGTATTTT. This encodes CASSLGSTDTQYF.

This clone was seen a few times. The rearrangement links TRBV10-1 to TRBJ2-3, with 8 positions matching TRBD2. The V segment lost 1 base and the J segment 2 bases; nucleotides outside the gene matches: 2. Germline CDR1 and CDR2: WNHNN and SYGVQD (reference sequence). The CDR3 has 15 amino acids. The CDR3 bases are TGCGCCAGCAGTGAGTTAGCGGGGCACACAGATACGCAGTATTTT. Translating gives CASSELAGHTDTQYF.

J is TRBJ1-6 and V is TRBV23-1; TRBD1 is a possible D gene (6 bases). TRBV23-1 is flagged as an ORF with uncertain function. With 2 bases removed from V and 8 bases from J, the gap between germline ends came to 13 bases. The CDR3 is made up of 15 amino acids. The CDR3 spells CASSQDRLADSPLHF. In DNA form, the CDR3 reads TGCGCCAGCAGTCAAGACAGGCTGGCAGATTCACCCCTCCACTTT.

CDR3 sequence (DNA): TGTGCCAGCAGCGGCGCAAGGCGGAGCTCTGGAAACACCATATATTTT. It translates to CASSGARRSSGNTIYF. This chain joins TRBV25-1 and TRBJ1-3; D remains ambiguous. Trimming left V 6 bases short and J 0 bases short, with 15 bases between. Germline lookup yields CDR1 MGHDK and CDR2 SYGVNS. This CDR3 has 16 amino acids.

This clone was counted only a few times. V is TRBV6-5 and J is TRBJ2-1; D not resolved. This CDR3 spans 15 amino acids. Germline V gene data show CDR1 as MNHEY and CDR2 as SVGAGI. V lost 4 bases and J lost 8, with 18 bases in between. Written as DNA, the CDR3 is TGTGCCAGCAGTTCCCTAGTTTCAAAAGCCGATGAGCAGTTCTTC. Residues: CASSSLVSKADEQFF.

The chain is built from TRBV14 and TRBJ2-5; 8 bases line up with TRBD2. The CDR3 loop spans 20 amino acids. The V segment lost 2 bases and the J segment 1 base; nucleotides outside the gene matches: 18. CDR1 and CDR2 (germline): SGHDN, FVKESK. CDR3 residues: CASSQYFGGVRRRPQETQYF. In DNA form, the CDR3 reads TGTGCCAGCAGCCAATATTTCGGGGGGGTAAGACGGAGGCCCCAAGAGACCCAGTACTTC.

The gene calls are TRBV5-1 and TRBJ2-7, with TRBD2 identical over 7 bases. Germline lookup yields CDR1 SGHRS and CDR2 YFSETQ. The CDR3 covers 14 residues. V was pared by 2 bases and J by 3 bases, with 5 bases of the junction left unmatched. The CDR3 DNA reads as TGCGCCAGCAGCTTAGCGGGACTGCTCTACGAGCAGTACTTC. Protein product: CASSLAGLLYEQYF.

The CDR3 DNA reads as TGTGCCAGCGTTTTAGTGGAGGGCTACACCTTC. Translation gives CASVLVEGYTF. The chain couples TRBV2 to TRBJ1-2, with D unresolved. Germline lookup yields CDR1 SNHLY and CDR2 FYNNEI. The CDR3 length is 11 residues. The V end was cut by 8 bases, the J end by 8 bases, with 12 bases between.

In DNA form, the CDR3 reads TGCGCCAGCAGCCGCCCTAGAACCGGGGGGAGATATGGCTACACCTTC. Its translation is CASSRPRTGGRYGYTF. The chain links TRBV4-1 to TRBJ1-2, with D possibly matching TRBD1 (5 bases). From germline, CDR1 is MGHRA and CDR2 YSYEKL. The V end was cut by 4 bases, the J end by 5 bases, with 20 bases between. This CDR3 has 16 residues.

V and J are TRBV11-2 and TRBJ1-3, with TRBD1 as a possible D gene (5 bases). Germline loops: CDR1 SGHAT, CDR2 FQNNGV. The CDR3 runs to 18 residues. The germline V and J ends were trimmed by 4 bases and 4 bases, with 23 bases remaining between them. This CDR3 is CASSSIIGRVTLGNTIYF. CDR3 DNA sequence: TGTGCCAGCAGCTCGATTATCGGCAGGGTGACACTCGGAAACACCATATATTTT.

This chain links TRBV7-8 with TRBJ1-1; D perhaps matches TRBD1 (5 bases). Germline assignment: CDR1 SGHVS and CDR2 FQNEAQ. Trimming shortened V by 3 bases and J by 7 bases, and 12 bases separated the two germline ends. There are 13 residues in the CDR3. CDR3 sequence (DNA): TGTGCCAGCAGCTTTGGGGGGTTTGATGAAGCTTTCTTT. The encoded protein is CASSFGGFDEAFF.

This sequence joins TRBV4-3 and TRBJ2-7; a possible D gene is TRBD2 (5 bases). This CDR3 contains 14 residues. Trimming took off 0 bases at V and 4 bases at J, with 10 bases between the two ends. Germline V gene sequence: CDR1 LGHNA, CDR2 YSLEER. The DNA for the CDR3 is TGCGCCAGCAGCCAAGATGAAGTAGCGTACGAGCAGTACTTC. Translation gives CASSQDEVAYEQYF.

J is TRBJ2-3 and V is TRBV7-3; 13 bases map to TRBD2. Germline V CDR1 and CDR2: SGHTA, FQGTGA. The CDR3 has 15 residues. V lost 6 bases to trimming and J lost 4 bases; unmatched junction nucleotides: 4. DNA of the CDR3: TGTGCCAGCAGGAACGGACTAGCGGGAGCAGATACGCAGTATTTT. It yields the protein CASRNGLAGADTQYF.